This is a list of T cell receptor beta chains from one sample in a study of cytomegalovirus exposure and HLA in healthy donors. Sequenced by immunoSEQ multiplex PCR; TCRdb stores in-frame clones only, minus some. The data hold approximately 160,000 clones, with about 77% observed a single time. Sequencing was performed on PBMCs. These receptors were obtained from a woman aged 40 to 50 in good health and CMV-seropositive. The CDR3 runs from the conserved cysteine through the conserved F or W. Fields, in order: V gene, J gene, clone size, D gene, CDR3 DNA, CDR3 protein. The D gene is left open where the match is weak. Clone size is given for some rows only: seen once, a few or many times, or a class if the clone is expanded.

v_gene: TRBV7-2; j_gene: TRBJ2-7; abundance: NA; d_gene: NA; CDR3nt: TGTGCCAGCAGCTTAGAGGACACTACCTACGAGCAGTACTTC; CDR3aa: CASSLEDTTYEQYF
v_gene: TRBV7-2; j_gene: TRBJ2-7; abundance: NA; d_gene: TRBD2; CDR3nt: TGTGCCAGCAGCTTTAGACTAGCGGGAGCCTACGAGCAGTACTTC; CDR3aa: CASSFRLAGAYEQYF
v_gene: TRBV6-5; j_gene: TRBJ2-4; abundance: NA; d_gene: NA; CDR3nt: TGTGCCAGCAGTCGGACCGGGACTTTCCAGTACTTC; CDR3aa: CASSRTGTFQYF
v_gene: TRBV5-1; j_gene: TRBJ2-3; abundance: NA; d_gene: NA; CDR3nt: TGCGCCAGCAGCTTGGGCCACCCCGGGGGAGATACGCAGTATTTT; CDR3aa: CASSLGHPGGDTQYF
v_gene: TRBV7-8; j_gene: TRBJ2-5; abundance: NA; d_gene: NA; CDR3nt: TGTGCCAGCAGCTTAGGGACAGACGAGACCCAGTACTTC; CDR3aa: CASSLGTDETQYF
v_gene: TRBV7-2; j_gene: TRBJ1-1; abundance: NA; d_gene: TRBD1; CDR3nt: TGTGCCAGCAGGGATCCAGGGGGCCCCCGCGCGAACACTGAAGCTTTCTTT; CDR3aa: CASRDPGGPRANTEAFF
v_gene: TRBV28; j_gene: TRBJ2-3; abundance: few; d_gene: NA; CDR3nt: TGTGCCAGCAGGGGGCGGGGCGCCACAGATACGCAGTATTTT; CDR3aa: CASRGRGATDTQYF
v_gene: TRBV5-5; j_gene: TRBJ2-7; abundance: NA; d_gene: NA; CDR3nt: TGTGCCAGCAGCTTCGGGACCATGCTCCGGGACAACTCCTACGAGCAGTACTTC; CDR3aa: CASSFGTMLRDNSYEQYF
v_gene: TRBV5-4; j_gene: TRBJ1-3; abundance: NA; d_gene: TRBD1; CDR3nt: TGTGCCAGCAGCTTGGGACAGGGGGCTGGAAACACCATATATTTT; CDR3aa: CASSLGQGAGNTIYF
v_gene: TRBV14; j_gene: TRBJ2-1; abundance: NA; d_gene: TRBD2; CDR3nt: TGTGCCAGCAGCCAAGCCACTAGCGGGTTTTACAATGAGCAGTTCTTC; CDR3aa: CASSQATSGFYNEQFF
v_gene: TRBV11-2; j_gene: TRBJ2-7; abundance: NA; d_gene: TRBD1; CDR3nt: TGTGCCAGCAGCTATACCGGGACAGACGCCCGGGAGCAGTACTTC; CDR3aa: CASSYTGTDAREQYF
v_gene: TRBV7-2; j_gene: TRBJ2-1; abundance: few; d_gene: TRBD2; CDR3nt: TGTGCCAGCAGTCCGCTAGCGGGAGGGGTAAATGAGCAGTTCTTC; CDR3aa: CASSPLAGGVNEQFF
v_gene: TRBV10-1; j_gene: TRBJ2-3; abundance: NA; d_gene: NA; CDR3nt: TGCGCCAGCAGTGACGGGGATACGCAGTATTTT; CDR3aa: CASSDGDTQYF
v_gene: TRBV6-5; j_gene: TRBJ2-7; abundance: few; d_gene: NA; CDR3nt: TGTGCCAGCAGGTCGACTGCCTACGAGCAGTACTTC; CDR3aa: CASRSTAYEQYF
v_gene: TRBV6-5; j_gene: TRBJ2-7; abundance: few; d_gene: TRBD1; CDR3nt: TGTGCCAGCAGTTCAAAGGGACAGGGTTTATACGAGCAGTACTTC; CDR3aa: CASSSKGQGLYEQYF
v_gene: TRBV4-3; j_gene: TRBJ1-5; abundance: NA; d_gene: NA; CDR3nt: TGCGCCAGCAGCCAAGGAGAGGGTCAGCCCCAGCATTTT; CDR3aa: CASSQGEGQPQHF
v_gene: TRBV5-1; j_gene: TRBJ2-3; abundance: NA; d_gene: TRBD2; CDR3nt: TGCGCCAGCAGCTTGGTGTCGGGGGGTCGCACAGATACGCAGTATTTT; CDR3aa: CASSLVSGGRTDTQYF
v_gene: TRBV21-1; j_gene: TRBJ1-5; abundance: NA; d_gene: NA; CDR3nt: TGTGCCAGCAGCAAAGAAGTGGGAGTCTTTTATGCGCAGCCCCAGCATTTT; CDR3aa: CASSKEVGVFYAQPQHF
v_gene: TRBV14; j_gene: TRBJ2-3; abundance: NA; d_gene: TRBD2; CDR3nt: TGTGCCAGCAGCCAAGGCGGGGGTGTCACAGATACGCAGTATTTT; CDR3aa: CASSQGGGVTDTQYF
v_gene: TRBV28; j_gene: TRBJ2-7; abundance: NA; d_gene: NA; CDR3nt: TGTGCCACCTCGGGGAGCTCCTACGAGCAGTACTTC; CDR3aa: CATSGSSYEQYF
v_gene: TRBV5-8; j_gene: TRBJ1-5; abundance: NA; d_gene: NA; CDR3nt: TGTGCCAGCAGCTTACTTGGTTTTATTTATAGCAATCAGCCCCAGCATTTT; CDR3aa: CASSLLGFIYSNQPQHF
v_gene: TRBV5-1; j_gene: TRBJ1-2; abundance: NA; d_gene: NA; CDR3nt: TGCGCCAGCAGCTTGGGCCCGCAGGGATCGCGAGATGGCTACACCTTC; CDR3aa: CASSLGPQGSRDGYTF
v_gene: TRBV15; j_gene: TRBJ2-5; abundance: NA; d_gene: NA; CDR3nt: TGTGCCACCAGCAGAGATATAGGGAGAGAGACCCAGTACTTC; CDR3aa: CATSRDIGRETQYF
v_gene: TRBV7-8; j_gene: TRBJ1-4; abundance: few; d_gene: NA; CDR3nt: TGTGCCAGCAGCTTATGGGACACAAATGAAAAACTGTTTTTT; CDR3aa: CASSLWDTNEKLFF
v_gene: TRBV18; j_gene: TRBJ1-4; abundance: few; d_gene: TRBD1; CDR3nt: TGTGCCAGCTCACCAAGGACAGGGGGGGATGAAAAACTGTTTTTT; CDR3aa: CASSPRTGGDEKLFF
v_gene: TRBV7-6; j_gene: TRBJ2-1; abundance: NA; d_gene: TRBD2; CDR3nt: TGTGCCAGCAGCCCCTTAGCGGGGGGCTCCTACAATGAGCAGTTCTTC; CDR3aa: CASSPLAGGSYNEQFF
v_gene: TRBV7-2; j_gene: TRBJ2-7; abundance: NA; d_gene: TRBD2; CDR3nt: TGTGCCAGCAGCTTAATCGCGGGGGGCCCTTACGAGCAGTACTTC; CDR3aa: CASSLIAGGPYEQYF
v_gene: TRBV6-5; j_gene: TRBJ2-7; abundance: few; d_gene: TRBD1; CDR3nt: TGTGCCAGCAGTTACTCTGGGACAGTCTCCTACGAGCAGTACTTC; CDR3aa: CASSYSGTVSYEQYF
v_gene: TRBV5-1; j_gene: TRBJ1-3; abundance: NA; d_gene: TRBD1; CDR3nt: TGCGCCAGCAGCTCAGATGACAGGGACAACACCATATATTTT; CDR3aa: CASSSDDRDNTIYF
v_gene: TRBV19; j_gene: TRBJ2-1; abundance: NA; d_gene: NA; CDR3nt: TGTGCCAGTAGTCTCCTCGACAGTCGCTCCTACAATGAGCAGTTCTTC; CDR3aa: CASSLLDSRSYNEQFF
v_gene: TRBV5-1; j_gene: TRBJ1-3; abundance: NA; d_gene: TRBD1; CDR3nt: TGCGCCAGCAGCTTAACAGGGGACGGAAACACCATATATTTT; CDR3aa: CASSLTGDGNTIYF
v_gene: TRBV14; j_gene: TRBJ2-2; abundance: NA; d_gene: NA; CDR3nt: TGTGCCAGCAGCCACGTAGACAGGGGGGAGCTGTTTTTT; CDR3aa: CASSHVDRGELFF
v_gene: TRBV27; j_gene: TRBJ2-6; abundance: few; d_gene: NA; CDR3nt: TGTGCCAGCAGTCCTCAAGGTCCGGGGGGGGCCAACGTCCTGACTTTC; CDR3aa: CASSPQGPGGANVLTF
v_gene: TRBV6-6; j_gene: TRBJ2-3; abundance: NA; d_gene: TRBD1; CDR3nt: TGTGCCAGCAGTACGGGACAGGGGACAGATACGCAGTATTTT; CDR3aa: CASSTGQGTDTQYF
v_gene: TRBV19; j_gene: TRBJ1-6; abundance: NA; d_gene: TRBD1; CDR3nt: TGTGCCAGTAGTAAGGGACAGGACGGGAATTCACCCCTCCACTTT; CDR3aa: CASSKGQDGNSPLHF
v_gene: TRBV6-4; j_gene: TRBJ1-2; abundance: NA; d_gene: TRBD1; CDR3nt: TGTGCCAGCAGTGCAACCGGGACAGGGGCCAGCACTTATGGCTACACCTTC; CDR3aa: CASSATGTGASTYGYTF
v_gene: TRBV19; j_gene: TRBJ2-2; abundance: few; d_gene: TRBD2; CDR3nt: TGTGCCAGTAGTAGGGGACTAGCGGGGGGTTTGGCGGCCGGGGAGCTGTTTTTT; CDR3aa: CASSRGLAGGLAAGELFF
v_gene: TRBV6-6; j_gene: TRBJ2-7; abundance: NA; d_gene: NA; CDR3nt: TGTGCCAGCAGTCCGCCCGGACAGAATCACGAGCAGTACTTC; CDR3aa: CASSPPGQNHEQYF
v_gene: TRBV7-2; j_gene: TRBJ1-1; abundance: NA; d_gene: NA; CDR3nt: TGTGCCAGCAGCTCCCAACAGGGTTACGAAGCTTTCTTT; CDR3aa: CASSSQQGYEAFF
v_gene: TRBV4-3; j_gene: TRBJ1-2; abundance: few; d_gene: NA; CDR3nt: TGCGCCAGCAGCCAAGTGGACGGGGGTAACTATGGCTACACCTTC; CDR3aa: CASSQVDGGNYGYTF
v_gene: TRBV19; j_gene: TRBJ2-5; abundance: NA; d_gene: TRBD1; CDR3nt: TGTGCCAGTAGTCTCCCCGGGACAGACCAAGAGACCCAGTACTTC; CDR3aa: CASSLPGTDQETQYF
v_gene: TRBV5-4; j_gene: TRBJ2-5; abundance: NA; d_gene: NA; CDR3nt: TGTGCCAGCAGCCCCGGAGGGCAAGAGACCCAGTACTTC; CDR3aa: CASSPGGQETQYF
v_gene: TRBV27; j_gene: TRBJ1-2; abundance: NA; d_gene: NA; CDR3nt: TGTGCCAGCAGTTTCCTCCCAGCTAACTATGGCTACACCTTC; CDR3aa: CASSFLPANYGYTF
v_gene: TRBV19; j_gene: TRBJ2-2; abundance: NA; d_gene: TRBD1; CDR3nt: TGTGCCAGTAGCCCCATTGTTAGGGACAGGTCCGGGGAGCTGTTTTTT; CDR3aa: CASSPIVRDRSGELFF
v_gene: TRBV19; j_gene: TRBJ1-4; abundance: few; d_gene: TRBD1; CDR3nt: TGTGCCAGTAGTATATCGAAGGGACAGGGAAGGGAAAAACTGTTTTTT; CDR3aa: CASSISKGQGREKLFF
v_gene: TRBV29-1; j_gene: TRBJ1-1; abundance: NA; d_gene: NA; CDR3nt: TGCAGCGTTGATTGGGGGGGCACAGGAAAGACTTTCTTT; CDR3aa: CSVDWGGTGKTFF
v_gene: TRBV10-3; j_gene: TRBJ2-6; abundance: few; d_gene: NA; CDR3nt: TGTGCCATCAGTGATAACTCCCTGGCTGGGGCCAACGTCCTGACTTTC; CDR3aa: CAISDNSLAGANVLTF
v_gene: TRBV7-2; j_gene: TRBJ2-1; abundance: NA; d_gene: NA; CDR3nt: TGTGCCAGCAGCTCCTCCGGGACTTATACAATGGAGCAGTTCTTC; CDR3aa: CASSSSGTYTMEQFF
v_gene: TRBV11-2; j_gene: TRBJ2-5; abundance: once; d_gene: NA; CDR3nt: TGTGCCAGCAGTCCGGACAGTAGAACGTACCAAGAGACCCAGTACTTC; CDR3aa: CASSPDSRTYQETQYF